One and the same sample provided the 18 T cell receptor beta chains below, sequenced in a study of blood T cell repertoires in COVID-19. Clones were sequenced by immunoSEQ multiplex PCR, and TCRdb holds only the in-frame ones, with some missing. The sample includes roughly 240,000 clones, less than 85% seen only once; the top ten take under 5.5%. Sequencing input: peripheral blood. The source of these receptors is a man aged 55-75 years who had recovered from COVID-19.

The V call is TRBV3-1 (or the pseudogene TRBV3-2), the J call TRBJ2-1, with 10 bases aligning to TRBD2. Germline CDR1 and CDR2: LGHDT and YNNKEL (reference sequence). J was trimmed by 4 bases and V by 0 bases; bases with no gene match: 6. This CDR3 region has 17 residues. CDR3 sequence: CASSQDRLAGAYNEQFF. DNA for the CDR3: TGTGCCAGCAGCCAAGATCGGCTAGCGGGAGCTTACAATGAGCAGTTCTTC.

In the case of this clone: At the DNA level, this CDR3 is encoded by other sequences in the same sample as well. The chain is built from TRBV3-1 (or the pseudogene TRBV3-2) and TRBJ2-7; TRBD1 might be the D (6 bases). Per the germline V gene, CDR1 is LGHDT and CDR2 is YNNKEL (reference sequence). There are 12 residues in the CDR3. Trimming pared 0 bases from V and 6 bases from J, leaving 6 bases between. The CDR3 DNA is TGTGCCAGCAGCCAAGACAGGGGCGAGCAGTACTTC. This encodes CASSQDRGEQYF.

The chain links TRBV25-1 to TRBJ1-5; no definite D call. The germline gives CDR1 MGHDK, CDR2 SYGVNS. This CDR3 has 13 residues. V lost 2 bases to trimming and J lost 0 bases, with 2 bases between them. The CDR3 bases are TGTGCCAGCAGTGAACGTAGCAATCAGCCCCAGCATTTT. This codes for CASSERSNQPQHF. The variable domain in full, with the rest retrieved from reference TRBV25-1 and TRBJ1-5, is EADIYQTPRYLVIGTGKKITLECSQTMGHDKMYWYQQDPGMELHLIHYSYGVNSTEKGDLSSESTVSRIRTEHFPLTLESARPSHTSQYLCASSERSNQPQHFGDGTRLSIL.

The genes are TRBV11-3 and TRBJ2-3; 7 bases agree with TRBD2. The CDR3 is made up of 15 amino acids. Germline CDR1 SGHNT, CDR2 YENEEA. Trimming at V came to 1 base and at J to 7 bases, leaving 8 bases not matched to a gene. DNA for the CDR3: TGTGCCAGCAGCTTAGGGCCTAGCGGTGTGAATACGCAGTATTTT. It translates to CASSLGPSGVNTQYF.

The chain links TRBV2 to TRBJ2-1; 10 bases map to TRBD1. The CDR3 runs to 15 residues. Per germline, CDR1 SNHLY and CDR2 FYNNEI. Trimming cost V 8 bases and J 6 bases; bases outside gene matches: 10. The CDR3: CASRKTGGWGNEQFF. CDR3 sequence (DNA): TGTGCCAGCCGAAAGACAGGGGGCTGGGGCAATGAGCAGTTCTTC.

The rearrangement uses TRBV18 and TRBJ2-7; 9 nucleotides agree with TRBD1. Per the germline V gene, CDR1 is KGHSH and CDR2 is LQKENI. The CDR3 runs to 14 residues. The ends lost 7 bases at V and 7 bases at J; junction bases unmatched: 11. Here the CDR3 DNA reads TGTGCCAGCTTATTTCCGGGACAGGGTCAAGAGCAGTACTTC. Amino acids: CASLFPGQGQEQYF.

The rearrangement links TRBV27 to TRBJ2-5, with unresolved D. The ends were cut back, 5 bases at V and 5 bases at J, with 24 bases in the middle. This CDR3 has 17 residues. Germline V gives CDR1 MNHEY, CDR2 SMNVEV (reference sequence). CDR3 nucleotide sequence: TGTGCCAGCAGTCCCGGTCGTGGCCGGTCGAGGCAGGAGACCCAGTACTTC. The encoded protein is CASSPGRGRSRQETQYF.

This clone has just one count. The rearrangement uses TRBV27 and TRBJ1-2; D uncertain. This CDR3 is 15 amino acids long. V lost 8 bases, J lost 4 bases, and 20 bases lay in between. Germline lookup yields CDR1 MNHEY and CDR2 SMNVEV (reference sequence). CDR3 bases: TGTGCCAGCGTTAGGCGGGCAGGCCAACTCTATGGCTACACCTTC. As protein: CASVRRAGQLYGYTF.

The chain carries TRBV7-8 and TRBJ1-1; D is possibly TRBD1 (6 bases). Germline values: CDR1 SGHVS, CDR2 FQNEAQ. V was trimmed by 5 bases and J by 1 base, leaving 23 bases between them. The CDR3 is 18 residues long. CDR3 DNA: TGTGCCAGCAGCCCGATGGGGGGGCTTGTCCGTTCGAACACTGAAGCTTTCTTT. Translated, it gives CASSPMGGLVRSNTEAFF.

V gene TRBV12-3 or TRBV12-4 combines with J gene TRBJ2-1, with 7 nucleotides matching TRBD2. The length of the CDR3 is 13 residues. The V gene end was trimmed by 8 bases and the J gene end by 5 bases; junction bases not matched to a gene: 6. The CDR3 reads CASRTRIDNEQFF. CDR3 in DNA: TGTGCCAGCCGGACTAGGATTGACAATGAGCAGTTCTTC.

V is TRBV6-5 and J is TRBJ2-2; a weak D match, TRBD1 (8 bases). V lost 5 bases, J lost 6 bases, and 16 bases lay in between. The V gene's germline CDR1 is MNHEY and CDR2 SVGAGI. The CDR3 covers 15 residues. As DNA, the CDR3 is TGTGCCAGCAGTAAAACAGGGGGGGGATCCGGGGAGCTGTTTTTT. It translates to CASSKTGGGSGELFF.

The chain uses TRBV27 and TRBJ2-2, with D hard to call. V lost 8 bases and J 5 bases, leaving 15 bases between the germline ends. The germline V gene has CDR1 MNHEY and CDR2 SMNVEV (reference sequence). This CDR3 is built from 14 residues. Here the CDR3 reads CASADIIRTGELFF. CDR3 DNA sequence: TGTGCCAGCGCAGACATCATCCGGACCGGGGAGCTGTTTTTT.

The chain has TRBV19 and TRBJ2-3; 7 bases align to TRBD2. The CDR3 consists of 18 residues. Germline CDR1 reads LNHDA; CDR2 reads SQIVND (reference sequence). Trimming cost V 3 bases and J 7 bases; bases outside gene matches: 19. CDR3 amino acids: CASSIGSVGREWLNTQYF. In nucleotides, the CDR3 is TGTGCCAGTAGTATTGGCTCCGTGGGGCGGGAGTGGTTAAATACGCAGTATTTT.

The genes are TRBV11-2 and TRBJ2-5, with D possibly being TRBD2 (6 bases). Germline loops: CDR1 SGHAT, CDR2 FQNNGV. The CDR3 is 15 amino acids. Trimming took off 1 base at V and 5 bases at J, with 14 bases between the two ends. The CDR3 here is CASSLASRESETQYF. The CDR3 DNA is TGTGCCAGCAGCTTAGCCAGCCGGGAGAGCGAGACCCAGTACTTC. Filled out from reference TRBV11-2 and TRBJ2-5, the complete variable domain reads EAGVAQSPRYKIIEKRQSVAFWCNPISGHATLYWYQQILGQGPKLLIQFQNNGVVDDSQLPKDRFSAERLKGVDSTLKIQPAKLEDSAVYLCASSLASRESETQYFGPGTRLLVL.

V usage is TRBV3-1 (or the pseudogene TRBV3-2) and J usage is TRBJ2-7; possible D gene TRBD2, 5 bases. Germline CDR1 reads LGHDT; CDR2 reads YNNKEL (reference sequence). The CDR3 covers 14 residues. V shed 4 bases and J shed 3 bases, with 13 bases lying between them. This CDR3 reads CASSRDYRYYEQYF. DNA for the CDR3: TGTGCCAGCAGCCGAGACTACCGGTACTACGAGCAGTACTTC.

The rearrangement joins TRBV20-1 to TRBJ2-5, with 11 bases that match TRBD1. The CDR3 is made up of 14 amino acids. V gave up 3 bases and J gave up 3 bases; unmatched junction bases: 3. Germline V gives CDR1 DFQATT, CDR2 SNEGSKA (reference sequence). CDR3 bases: TGCAGTGCTAGTACGGGACAGGGGGAAGAGACCCAGTACTTC. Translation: CSASTGQGEETQYF.

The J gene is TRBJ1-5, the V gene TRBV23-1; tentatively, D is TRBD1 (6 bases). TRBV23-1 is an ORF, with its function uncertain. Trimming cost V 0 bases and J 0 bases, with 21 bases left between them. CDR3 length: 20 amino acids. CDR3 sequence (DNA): TGCGCCAGCAGTCAATCCTGGACTGGGCCGGGACACAATAGCAATCAGCCCCAGCATTTT. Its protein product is CASSQSWTGPGHNSNQPQHF.

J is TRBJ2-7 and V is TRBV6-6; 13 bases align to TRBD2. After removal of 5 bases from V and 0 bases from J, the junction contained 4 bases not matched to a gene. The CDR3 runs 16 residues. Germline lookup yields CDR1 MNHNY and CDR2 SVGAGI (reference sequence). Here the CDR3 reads CASSGTSGTNSYEQYF. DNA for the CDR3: TGTGCCAGCAGTGGGACTAGCGGGACTAACTCCTACGAGCAGTACTTC.